This TCR beta chain emerged from a study of cytomegalovirus exposure and HLA in healthy donors. The donors were members of the validation cohort comprising about 130 subjects, separate from the roughly 600-subject first cohort. Produced via immunoSEQ multiplex PCR; TCRdb's table is partial and in-frame only. The repertoire holds some 140,000 clones, about 82% seen once, with approximately 2% in the top ten. Germline-derived CDR1 and CDR2 are LGHNA and YNFKEQ. This CDR3 contains 15 residues. The J segment lost 6 bases and the V segment lost 0 bases, leaving 1 base of the junction unmatched. This receptor was obtained from a human donor in good health. The sample comprised PBMCs. V gene TRBV4-2 combines with J gene TRBJ2-1; 11 nucleotides align to TRBD2. This CDR3 is CASSQEGLAGNEQFF. CDR3 DNA: TGTGCCAGCAGCCAAGAAGGACTAGCGGGCAATGAGCAGTTCTTC.